These 25 T cell receptor beta chains came from one sample sequenced in a study of CD8+CD57+ T cells in acquired aplastic anemia. In patients chosen for sequencing, flow cytometry had shown CD8+CD57+ cell expansion. CDR3 and TCR beta VDJ profiling relied on a genomic DNA template. TCRdb redid the calling of the reads with MiXCR, one entry per CDR3 protein. The sample lists a few hundred thousand distinct CDR3 sequences, about 80% seen once, with over 35% in the top ten. The sequenced sample was sorted CD4+, CD8+, or CD8+CD57+ T cells (not recorded which) from PBMCs. Every receptor here comes from a human donor with aplastic anemia.

This clonotype was recorded only once. This chain joins TRBV4-2 and TRBJ1-6, with D uncertain. Trimming stripped 4 bases from V and 0 bases from J, with 10 bases between. Germline V CDR1 and CDR2: LGHNA, YNFKEQ. CDR3 size: 16 residues. For the CDR3, the DNA is TGTGCCAGCAGCCCGGAACTGAGCTCCTATAATTCACCCCTCCACTTT. Its translation: CASSPELSSYNSPLHF.

This chain links TRBV9 with TRBJ2-1; 13 bases map to TRBD2. V was clipped by 2 bases and J by 11 bases; unmatched bases: 10. The length of the CDR3 is 16 residues. Looked up from germline, CDR1 is SGDLS and CDR2 is YYNGEE. The CDR3 region has the DNA TGTGCCAGCAGCGTTGGGACTAGCGGGGTAGGTAAGCAGCAGTTCTTC. Translating it yields CASSVGTSGVGKQQFF. Drawing the rest from reference TRBV9 and TRBJ2-1, the complete variable domain is DSGVTQTPKHLITATGQRVTLRCSPRSGDLSVYWYQQSLDQGLQFLIQYYNGEERAKGNILERFSAQQFPDLHSELNLSSLELGDSALYFCASSVGTSGVGKQQFFGPGTRLTVL.

The CDR3 region has the DNA TGTGCCAGCAGCTTAGTACGAGGGGCGAACGAGCAGTACTTC. Amino acids: CASSLVRGANEQYF. The chain links TRBV7-8 to TRBJ2-7; D may be TRBD1 or TRBD2 (5 bases each). V shed 1 base and J shed 5 bases, with 12 bases lying between them. The CDR3 consists of 14 residues. CDR1 and CDR2 from the germline V gene are SGHVS and FQNEAQ.

V is TRBV7-2 and J is TRBJ1-2; tentatively, D is TRBD1 (5 bases). Deletions cut 3 bases from V and 9 bases from J, with 14 bases between. Germline V gene sequence: CDR1 SGHTA, CDR2 FQGNSA. This CDR3 region has 13 residues. CDR3 coding DNA: TGTGCCAGCAGCTTCACCGGGACTGACAGCTACACCTTC. Translating gives CASSFTGTDSYTF.

A remark on this clonotype: Since a much larger clone is just one base distant, this may be a read error. The conserved final phenylalanine or tryptophan is absent from the CDR3, which likely points to a read error. The chain carries TRBV7-9 and TRBJ2-4; D ambiguous. The CDR3 runs to 12 residues. CDR1 is SEHNR, CDR2 FQNEAQ, per germline (reference sequence). The CDR3 sequence: CASSVAGNIQYY. The CDR3 DNA sequence: TGTGCCAGCAGCGTAGCTGGGAACATTCAGTACTAC.

The rearrangement joins TRBV11-3 to TRBJ2-3; perhaps TRBD2 as D (5 bases). This CDR3 is built from 13 residues. The V end was cut by 3 bases, the J end by 7 bases, with 11 bases between. CDR1 SGHNT and CDR2 YENEEA come from the germline V gene. The CDR3 protein is CASSLEADHTQYF. CDR3 nucleotide sequence: TGTGCCAGCAGCTTGGAGGCGGATCATACGCAGTATTTT.

The genes are TRBV24-1 and TRBJ2-1; 8 positions match TRBD1. V trimming: 3 bases; J trimming: 11 bases; junction bases outside the gene matches: 17. CDR1 is KGHDR and CDR2 is SFDVKD in the germline V gene. The CDR3 totals 17 residues. CDR3 sequence: CATSDLGQGTLRQQQFF. The CDR3 bases are TGTGCCACCAGTGATCTTGGACAGGGTACCCTACGGCAACAGCAGTTCTTC.

This clonotype has more than one count but fewer than ten. The rearrangement joins TRBV2 to TRBJ1-6, with a weak D call TRBD1 (6 bases). From germline, CDR1 is SNHLY and CDR2 FYNNEI. Trimming took 4 bases from V and 4 from J, leaving 8 bases between them. The CDR3 runs to 14 residues. CDR3 DNA: TGTGCCAGCAGTGGAGGACAGTATAATTCACCCCTCCACTTT. Its translation: CASSGGQYNSPLHF.

As for this clonotype: No conserved phenylalanine or tryptophan ends this CDR3, so it is likely a read error. It is unclear where the CDR3 begins or ends on the DNA, so no DNA is shown, and the CDR3 is as TCRdb lists it. CDR3 amino acids: CASSVAGGTETL. The chain employs TRBV7-8 and TRBJ2-4; TRBD1, the table's D call, lacks a check against the DNA. The germline V gene encodes CDR1 SGHVS and CDR2 FQNEAQ. The CDR3 numbers 12 amino acids, ends counted.

This clonotype appeared a single time. The CDR3, as DNA: TGTGCCAGCAGGGACGGGGGTGCAGGTGGGCAGTATTTT. This gives the protein CASRDGGAGGQYF. V gene TRBV2 combines with J gene TRBJ1-2; TRBD2 is a possible D gene (6 bases). The end of the DNA fits TRBJ2-3 better, so the J call may be wrong. The CDR3 totals 13 residues. Germline V CDR1 and CDR2: SNHLY, FYNNEI.

This clonotype was observed a few times. The chain uses TRBV6-1 and TRBJ1-6; D is undetermined. Germline CDR1 is MNHNS and CDR2 is SASEGT. Trimming took 0 bases from V and 5 from J, leaving 11 bases between them. The CDR3 spans 16 residues. Here the CDR3 DNA reads TGTGCCAGCAGTGAAGCGCTAGGATTTAATAATTCACCCCTCCACTTT. The encoded protein is CASSEALGFNNSPLHF.

With respect to this clonotype: A junction boundary mismatches the germline segment, possibly from a read error. The J gene is TRBJ1-3, the V gene TRBV2, with a weak D call TRBD1 (6 bases). The germline gives CDR1 SNHLY, CDR2 FYNNEI. This CDR3 contains 14 residues. CDR3 loop: CASSAQGSGSTIYF. The CDR3 DNA follows: TGTGCCAGCAGTGCACAGGGTTCTGGAAGCACCATATATTTT.

V gene TRBV7-9 combines with J gene TRBJ1-6; the D is unclear. CDR1 is SEHNR and CDR2 is FQNEAQ in the germline V gene (reference sequence). Trimming cost V 5 bases and J 5 bases, with 13 bases left between them. The CDR3 loop spans 15 amino acids. The CDR3 here is CASSIDQSDNSPLHF. As DNA, the CDR3 is TGTGCCAGCAGCATAGATCAGAGTGATAATTCACCCCTCCACTTT.

For this clonotype: Lacking the conserved final phenylalanine or tryptophan, this CDR3 likely reflects a read error. The CDR3 here is CASSEGSKAQYV. The CDR3, as DNA: TGTGCCAGCAGTGAAGGGAGTAAGGCCCAGTACGTC. J is TRBJ2-5 and V is TRBV7-9, with a weak D call TRBD2 (5 bases). Trimming took off 6 bases at V and 9 bases at J, with 14 bases between the two ends. This CDR3 has 12 amino acids. From germline, CDR1 is SEHNR and CDR2 FQNEAQ (reference sequence).

The chain has TRBV9 and TRBJ1-1, with D uncertain. The CDR3 is made up of 17 amino acids. Trimming took off 3 bases at V and 5 bases at J, with 23 bases between the two ends. Germline V lookup: CDR1 SGDLS, CDR2 YYNGEE. In DNA form, the CDR3 reads TGTGCCAGCAGCGGGTACCAGAACTCCTACAATGAGACTGAAGCTTTCTTT. Amino acids: CASSGYQNSYNETEAFF.

V usage is TRBV7-2 and J usage is TRBJ2-3; perhaps TRBD2 as D (5 bases). Germline V gene data show CDR1 as SGHTA and CDR2 as FQGNSA. Between the trimmed V and J ends, which lost 5 bases and 0 bases, there was a span of 12 bases. CDR3 length: 15 amino acids. The chain's CDR3 is CASSLGSSSTDTQYF. The CDR3 DNA is TGTGCCAGCAGCCTGGGGAGTTCTAGCACAGATACGCAGTATTTT.

This chain uses TRBV2 with TRBJ2-7; D possibly corresponds to TRBD2 (7 bases). The J call may be wrong; the DNA end is better matched by TRBJ2-3. The CDR3 is made up of 13 amino acids. In germline, CDR1 is SNHLY, CDR2 FYNNEI. CDR3 sequence: CASGGGGIHTQYF. CDR3 nucleotide sequence: TGTGCCAGCGGGGGCGGGGGCATCCATACGCAGTATTTT.

This sequence joins TRBV7-9 and TRBJ2-7, with TRBD1 matching over 10 bases. Germline V gene data show CDR1 as SEHNR and CDR2 as FQNEAQ (reference sequence). J was trimmed by 12 bases and V by 5 bases; bases with no gene match: 16. There are 15 residues in the CDR3. As DNA, the CDR3 is TGTGCCAGCAGCCCCGGGACAGGGGTCTACACAGATACGTACTTC. Amino acid sequence: CASSPGTGVYTDTYF. The full variable domain, in which reference TRBV7-9 and TRBJ2-7 provide the parts outside the CDR3, is DTGVSQNPRHKITKRGQNVTFRCDPISEHNRLYWYRQTLGQGPEFLTYFQNEAQLEKSRLLSDRFSAERPKGSFSTLEIQRTEQGDSAMYLCASSPGTGVYTDTYFGPGTRLTVT.

This rearrangement joins TRBV7-9 to TRBJ2-5; weak D call: TRBD1 (5 bases). Germline assignment: CDR1 SEHNR and CDR2 FQNEAQ (reference sequence). V dropped 3 bases and J dropped 3 bases, with 11 bases sitting between them. The CDR3 runs to 14 residues. CDR3 DNA sequence: TGTGCCAGCAGCTTTGACAGAAGCGAAGAGACCCAGTACTTC. It encodes CASSFDRSEETQYF. Full variable domain (outside the CDR3, taken from reference TRBV7-9 and TRBJ2-5): DTGVSQNPRHKITKRGQNVTFRCDPISEHNRLYWYRQTLGQGPEFLTYFQNEAQLEKSRLLSDRFSAERPKGSFSTLEIQRTEQGDSAMYLCASSFDRSEETQYFGPGTRLLVL.

The V call is TRBV7-8, the J call TRBJ2-7; tentatively, D is TRBD1 or TRBD2 (5 bases each). The CDR3 totals 14 residues. Germline CDR1 reads SGHVS; CDR2 reads FQNEAQ. With 5 bases removed from V and 2 bases from J, the gap between germline ends came to 13 bases. CDR3 in amino acids: CASSGRGVPYEQYF. The DNA for the CDR3 is TGTGCCAGCAGCGGCCGGGGCGTTCCCTACGAGCAGTACTTC.

V usage is TRBV7-6 and J usage is TRBJ2-1, with TRBD2 identical over 7 bases. CDR1 SGHVS and CDR2 FNYEAQ come from the germline V gene. J lost 11 bases, V lost 2 bases, and 15 bases had no gene match. This CDR3 is built from 16 residues. The CDR3 is CASSLPHGGKETQQFF. The CDR3 bases are TGTGCCAGCAGCTTACCCCACGGGGGGAAAGAGACCCAGCAGTTCTTC.

Notes on this clonotype: At one of its ends the junction is not consistent with the germline gene, which may arise from a read error. The rearrangement uses TRBV7-9 and TRBJ1-1; D not resolved. Germline V lookup: CDR1 SEHNR, CDR2 FQNEAQ (reference sequence). The CDR3 consists of 15 residues. The CDR3 spells CASSFGLTLNTEPFF. DNA for the CDR3: TGTGCCAGCAGCTTTGGTCTGACGTTGAACACTGAACCTTTCTTT. The variable domain in full, with the rest retrieved from reference TRBV7-9 and TRBJ1-1, is DTGVSQNPRHKITKRGQNVTFRCDPISEHNRLYWYRQTLGQGPEFLTYFQNEAQLEKSRLLSDRFSAERPKGSFSTLEIQRTEQGDSAMYLCASSFGLTLNTEPFFGQGTRLTVV.

V gene TRBV9 combines with J gene TRBJ2-3; D may correspond to TRBD1 or TRBD2 (5 bases each). Trimming removed 4 bases from V and 15 bases from J, with 24 bases in between. The CDR3 sequence is 14 residues long. CDR1 and CDR2 from the germline V gene are SGDLS and YYNGEE. The CDR3 sequence is CASSLEGITEAFYF. Written as DNA, the CDR3 is TGTGCCAGCAGCCTAGAGGGGATCACTGAAGCTTTCTATTTT. Together with reference TRBV9 and TRBJ2-3, the CDR3 gives the full variable domain: DSGVTQTPKHLITATGQRVTLRCSPRSGDLSVYWYQQSLDQGLQFLIQYYNGEERAKGNILERFSAQQFPDLHSELNLSSLELGDSALYFCASSLEGITEAFYFGPGTRLTVL.

The sample holds one count of this clonotype. CDR3 in amino acids: CASRLAGRNQDQHF. The CDR3 nucleotides read TGTGCCAGCAGGCTGGCAGGGCGTAATCAGGACCAGCATTTT. This chain uses TRBV10-3 with TRBJ2-7; D perhaps matches TRBD1 (5 bases). TRBJ1-5 explains the end of the DNA better; the J call may be wrong. CDR1 and CDR2 from the germline V gene are ENHRY and SYGVKD. The CDR3 has 14 residues.

Comment on this clonotype: In this CDR3 the conserved last residue, phenylalanine or tryptophan, is missing, so a read error is likely. The DNA is left out, because the CDR3 cannot be placed on it with certainty; the CDR3 is given as TCRdb lists it. CDR3 in amino acids: CASSQGLSGGYS. The chain has TRBV9 and TRBJ2-7; TRBD1, the D gene given by the table, was not confirmed from the DNA. Both ends counted, the CDR3 spans 12 residues. Germline V gives CDR1 SGDLS, CDR2 YYNGEE.